This TCR beta chain was found in a study of T cells in Graves' hyperthyroidism and ophthalmopathy. This clonotype has at least ten counts. Researchers took RNA transcripts and amplified the TCR beta CDR3 regions from them. First-round RT-PCR targeting the TCR CDR3 was performed with the HTBI primer set. A single record per CDR3 protein comes from TCRdb applying MiXCR to the multiplex PCR reads. The sample has some 700,000 distinct CDR3 sequences, approximately 15% seen once; the top ten hold about a sixth. Germline V gene data show CDR1 as ENHRY and CDR2 as SYGVKD. Trimming stripped 2 bases from V and 4 bases from J, with 3 bases between. CDR3 size: 11 residues.

Sequences were obtained from blood. The receptor comes from a man aged 45-60 years with Graves' hyperthyroidism. The V gene is TRBV10-3, the J gene TRBJ2-7; D not certain. In DNA form, the CDR3 reads TGTGCCATCAGTGAGGGGTACGAGCAGTACTTC. It codes for CAISEGYEQYF.